This T cell receptor beta chain was documented in a study of Graves' ophthalmopathy and Graves' hyperthyroidism. General study points: Predictions made by the model for ophthalmopathy progression reached approximately 71% sensitivity and approximately 78% specificity.

The TCR beta CDR3 regions underwent amplification from RNA transcripts. The authors performed first-round RT-PCR with HTBI primers and then a second-round multiplex PCR. TCRdb passed the multiplex PCR reads through MiXCR, listing each CDR3 protein once. The sample includes approximately 700,000 distinct CDR3 sequences, under 50% seen only once; the top ten take more than 3%. The CDR3 extends over 15 amino acids. The V gene's germline CDR1 is KGHDR and CDR2 SFDVKD. The V gene end was trimmed by 4 bases and the J gene end by 7 bases; junction bases not matched to a gene: 6. This clonotype appeared many times. Its antigen remains unknown. Physicians reached a diagnosis by relying on clinical symptoms, serum thyroxine, TRAb, thyroid ultrasound and orbital computed tomography.

The material sequenced was peripheral blood. This chain connects TRBV24-1 to TRBJ1-4, with TRBD1 matching over 9 bases. The TCR comes from an adult man with Graves' ophthalmopathy. The CDR3 DNA reads TGTGCCACCAGTGACTACACAGGGGGCAGTGAAAAACTGTTTTTT. This translates into CATSDYTGGSEKLFF.